The 20 T cell receptor beta chains presented below share a single source sample, sequenced in a study of cytomegalovirus exposure and HLA in healthy donors. Primers for the PCR totalled 60 Vbeta and 13 Jbeta. The protocol was immunoSEQ multiplex PCR, while the TCRdb copy is restricted to in-frame clones and leaves out a portion. The table includes around 220,000 clones, 70% to 80% detected once. The source material was PBMCs. The receptors stem from a woman aged 25 to 45 in good health and CMV-seronegative.

The chain recombines TRBV13 with TRBJ1-3; no definite D call. Germline V gives CDR1 PRHDT, CDR2 FYEKMQ (reference sequence). Trimming left V 5 bases short and J 4 bases short, with 9 bases between. The CDR3 spans 13 residues. CDR3 loop: CASSGHGGNTIYF. The CDR3 nucleotides are TGTGCCAGCAGCGGCCACGGGGGAAACACCATATATTTT.

The V and J genes are TRBV11-3 and TRBJ2-5, with 9 bases aligning to TRBD2. This CDR3 is built from 16 residues. Germline loops: CDR1 SGHNT, CDR2 YENEEA. J was trimmed by 9 bases and V by 1 base; bases with no gene match: 12. CDR3 sequence: CASSLVGLAVGEAQYF. The CDR3 DNA sequence: TGTGCCAGCAGCTTAGTGGGACTAGCTGTCGGGGAGGCCCAGTACTTC.

The rearrangement links TRBV29-1 to TRBJ2-6; TRBD1 agrees at 7 bases. CDR1 is SQVTM, CDR2 ANQGSEA, per germline. Trimming cost V 7 bases and J 0 bases; bases outside gene matches: 9. This CDR3 has 16 residues. CDR3 protein: CSERQGENSGANVLTF. CDR3 nucleotide sequence: TGCAGCGAAAGACAGGGAGAAAACTCTGGGGCCAACGTCCTGACTTTC.

J is TRBJ1-1 and V is TRBV11-3; a possible D gene is TRBD1 (5 bases). Germline V gives CDR1 SGHNT, CDR2 YENEEA. This CDR3 has 13 residues. V shed 2 bases and J shed 4 bases, with 8 bases lying between them. Here the CDR3 DNA reads TGTGCCAGCAGCTTATGGAGGGGCACTGAAGCTTTCTTT. It is translated as CASSLWRGTEAFF.

This rearrangement joins TRBV9 to TRBJ2-7; D is perhaps TRBD1 (6 bases). The CDR3 length is 13 residues. The germline gives CDR1 SGDLS, CDR2 YYNGEE. Trimming stripped 3 bases from V and 6 bases from J, with 13 bases between. CDR3 residues: CASSGPGDTEQYF. As DNA, the CDR3 is TGTGCCAGCAGCGGACCAGGGGATACCGAGCAGTACTTC. Complete variable domain (other parts from reference TRBV9 and TRBJ2-7): DSGVTQTPKHLITATGQRVTLRCSPRSGDLSVYWYQQSLDQGLQFLIQYYNGEERAKGNILERFSAQQFPDLHSELNLSSLELGDSALYFCASSGPGDTEQYFGPGTRLTVT.

A few counts support this clone. V usage is TRBV18 and J usage is TRBJ2-1; 7 nucleotides align to TRBD2. This CDR3 has 16 residues. Germline CDR1 and CDR2: KGHSH and LQKENI. The V segment lost 0 bases and the J segment 3 bases; nucleotides outside the gene matches: 5. The chain's CDR3 is CASSPPSGGGYNEQFF. CDR3 DNA sequence: TGTGCCAGCTCACCACCATCGGGAGGAGGCTACAATGAGCAGTTCTTC.

This clone was seen more than once but under ten times. J is TRBJ1-2 and V is TRBV5-6; D is unclear. V was cut by 2 bases and J by 1 base, with 3 bases left in between. This CDR3 region has 12 residues. Germline V CDR1 and CDR2: SGHDT, YYEEEE. The DNA of the CDR3 is TGTGCCAGCAGCTTCAATAACTATGGCTACACCTTC. It codes for CASSFNNYGYTF.

The rearrangement joins TRBV7-6 to TRBJ1-4; TRBD1 matches 7 bases. This CDR3 contains 14 residues. Losses at the gene ends were 4 bases for V and 7 bases for J; bases not matched to a gene: 6. Germline CDR1 and CDR2: SGHVS and FNYEAQ. CDR3 coding DNA: TGTGCCAGCAGCTCGGGACAGTTGGGTGAAAAACTGTTTTTT. This codes for CASSSGQLGEKLFF.

The rearrangement uses TRBV30 and TRBJ1-1, with D possibly being TRBD1 (5 bases). Trimming took 2 bases from V and 6 from J, leaving 13 bases between them. CDR1 GTSNPN and CDR2 SVGIG come from the germline V gene (reference sequence). The CDR3 consists of 13 residues. The CDR3 bases are TGTGCCTGGAGTTCGGGGGGAGGAGCTGAAGCTTTCTTT. Its translation is CAWSSGGGAEAFF.

This clone was recorded a few times. The J gene is TRBJ1-5, the V gene TRBV19; 7 positions agree with TRBD1. In germline, CDR1 is LNHDA, CDR2 SQIVND (reference sequence). This CDR3 spans 14 amino acids. The V segment lost 5 bases and the J segment 4 bases; nucleotides outside the gene matches: 5. CDR3 DNA: TGTGCCAGTAGTGACACAGGGGAAAATCAGCCCCAGCATTTT. Protein sequence: CASSDTGENQPQHF. The full variable domain, completed using reference TRBV19 and TRBJ1-5, is DGGITQSPKYLFRKEGQNVTLSCEQNLNHDAMYWYRQDPGQGLRLIYYSQIVNDFQKGDIAEGYSVSREKKESFPLTVTSAQKNPTAFYLCASSDTGENQPQHFGDGTRLSIL.

The chain has TRBV7-2 and TRBJ2-1; 7 nucleotides match TRBD1. The CDR3 is 16 residues long. J was trimmed by 4 bases and V by 3 bases; bases with no gene match: 9. Germline-derived CDR1 and CDR2 are SGHTA and FQGNSA. CDR3: CASSFRSTGIYNEQFF. CDR3 sequence (DNA): TGTGCCAGCAGCTTTCGGTCGACAGGGATTTACAATGAGCAGTTCTTC.

V gene TRBV19 combines with J gene TRBJ2-3, with 7 bases matching TRBD1. J gave up 0 bases and V 6 bases, and 6 bases lay outside the gene matches. CDR1 and CDR2 from the germline V gene are LNHDA and SQIVND (reference sequence). The CDR3 has 15 residues. As DNA, the CDR3 is TGTGCCAGTAGGCCACAGGGGTATAGCACAGATACGCAGTATTTT. Encoded protein: CASRPQGYSTDTQYF.

The genes are TRBV5-4 and TRBJ2-1; 8 bases align to TRBD1. The CDR3 runs to 15 residues. Germline values: CDR1 SGHNT, CDR2 YYREEE (reference sequence). V trimming: 1 base; J trimming: 7 bases; junction bases outside the gene matches: 7. CDR3 nucleotides: TGTGCCAGCAGCTTGAGGCAGGGGGCCAGGAATGAGCAGTTCTTC. Its protein product is CASSLRQGARNEQFF.

This chain links TRBV19 with TRBJ1-5; no clear D gene. The CDR3 contains 15 residues. The germline V gene has CDR1 LNHDA and CDR2 SQIVND (reference sequence). Trimming shortened V by 6 bases and J by 5 bases, and 17 bases separated the two germline ends. CDR3 amino acids: CASSSGSGRDQPQHF. Written as DNA, the CDR3 is TGTGCCAGTAGCTCGGGATCCGGGAGGGATCAGCCCCAGCATTTT.

The chain carries TRBV7-9 and TRBJ2-1; tentative D call: TRBD1 (6 bases). Germline V lookup: CDR1 SEHNR, CDR2 FQNEAQ (reference sequence). The V gene lost 4 bases and the J gene lost 4 bases, with 8 bases spanning the gap. This CDR3 has 13 amino acids. The CDR3 is CASSYGQYNEQFF. As DNA, the CDR3 is TGTGCCAGCAGCTACGGACAGTACAATGAGCAGTTCTTC. The full variable domain, completed using reference TRBV7-9 and TRBJ2-1, is DTGVSQNPRHKITKRGQNVTFRCDPISEHNRLYWYRQTLGQGPEFLTYFQNEAQLEKSRLLSDRFSAERPKGSFSTLEIQRTEQGDSAMYLCASSYGQYNEQFFGPGTRLTVL.

The J gene is TRBJ2-7, the V gene TRBV6-1; D may be TRBD1 (5 bases). CDR3 length: 14 residues. Germline V lookup: CDR1 MNHNS, CDR2 SASEGT. Between the trimmed V and J ends, which lost 6 bases and 1 base, there was a span of 13 bases. The CDR3 loop is CASSALQGSYEQYF. DNA of the CDR3: TGTGCCAGCAGCGCCCTCCAGGGATCCTACGAGCAGTACTTC.

The table lists this clone with a few counts. The CDR3 protein is CASSYSEKWRGEQYF. In DNA, the CDR3 is TGTGCCAGCAGTTACTCTGAAAAGTGGCGGGGCGAGCAGTACTTC. The chain combines TRBV6-5 with TRBJ2-7; perhaps TRBD2 as D (6 bases). The V gene lost 0 bases and the J gene lost 6 bases, with 15 bases spanning the gap. The CDR3 runs 15 residues. Germline V gene data show CDR1 as MNHEY and CDR2 as SVGAGI.

This chain connects TRBV27 to TRBJ2-7, with D possibly TRBD2 on 5 matching bases. The CDR3 length is 14 residues. CDR1 and CDR2 (germline): MNHEY, SMNVEV (reference sequence). Trimming removed 6 bases at V and 2 bases at J, with 14 bases between. This chain's CDR3 is CASRPPERPYEQYF. CDR3 in DNA: TGTGCCAGCAGGCCTCCGGAGCGGCCCTACGAGCAGTACTTC.

The chain couples TRBV7-9 to TRBJ1-6; D gene unclear. CDR1 SEHNR and CDR2 FQNEAQ come from the germline V gene (reference sequence). This CDR3 comprises 12 residues. V was cut by 4 bases and J by 8 bases, with 6 bases left in between. The CDR3 reads CASSYGDSPLHF. Written as DNA, the CDR3 is TGTGCCAGCAGCTACGGGGATTCACCCCTCCACTTT.

This clone has a single count. V and J are TRBV30 and TRBJ1-4; D unresolved. Germline V gene data show CDR1 as GTSNPN and CDR2 as SVGIG (reference sequence). The CDR3 runs 14 residues. V gave up 3 bases and J gave up 4 bases, with 12 bases separating them. The CDR3 nucleotides are TGTGCCTGGAGAGTTGGCCTAGTTAATGAAAAACTGTTTTTT. Translated, it gives CAWRVGLVNEKLFF.